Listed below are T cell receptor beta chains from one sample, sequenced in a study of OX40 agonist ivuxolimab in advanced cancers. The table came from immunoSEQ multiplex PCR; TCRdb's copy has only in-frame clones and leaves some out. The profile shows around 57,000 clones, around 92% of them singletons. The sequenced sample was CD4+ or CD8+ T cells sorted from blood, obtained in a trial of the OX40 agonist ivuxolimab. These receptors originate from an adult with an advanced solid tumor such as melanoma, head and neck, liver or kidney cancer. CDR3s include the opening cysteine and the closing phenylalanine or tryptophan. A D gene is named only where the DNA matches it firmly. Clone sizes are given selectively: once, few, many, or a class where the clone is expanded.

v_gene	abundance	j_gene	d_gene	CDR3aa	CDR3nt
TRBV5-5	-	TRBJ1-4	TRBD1	CASSSPRTGGNEKLFF	TGTGCCAGCAGCTCACCAAGAACAGGGGGGAACGAAAAACTGTTTTTT
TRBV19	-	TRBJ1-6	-	CASRKNSYNSPLHF	TGTGCCAGTAGAAAGAATTCCTATAATTCACCCCTCCACTTT
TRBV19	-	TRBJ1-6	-	CASSIREYNSPLHF	TGTGCCAGTAGTATTCGGGAGTATAATTCACCCCTCCACTTT
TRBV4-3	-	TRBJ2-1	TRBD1	CASSQEWDRYNEQFF	TGCGCCAGCAGCCAAGAATGGGACAGGTACAATGAGCAGTTCTTC
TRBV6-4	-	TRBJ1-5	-	CASSDLNPLTGGLFSNQPQHF	TGTGCCAGCAGTGACCTAAACCCACTTACGGGGGGGCTCTTTAGCAATCAGCCCCAGCATTTT
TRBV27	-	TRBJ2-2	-	CASTPRTDMAGELFF	TGTGCCAGCACCCCGAGGACAGACATGGCCGGGGAGCTGTTTTTT
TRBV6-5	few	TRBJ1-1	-	CASSYGGVTEAFF	TGTGCCAGCAGTTACGGGGGGGTTACTGAAGCTTTCTTT
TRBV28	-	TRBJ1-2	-	CASKTKGGSIPNYGYTF	TGTGCCAGCAAAACTAAGGGAGGGAGCATCCCTAACTATGGCTACACCTTC
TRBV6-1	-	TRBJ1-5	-	CASSEIDSDQPQHF	TGTGCCAGCAGTGAAATAGACAGCGATCAGCCCCAGCATTTT
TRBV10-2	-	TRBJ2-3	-	CASSEADTQYF	TGCGCCAGCAGTGAGGCAGATACGCAGTATTTT
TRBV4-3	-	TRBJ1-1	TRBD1	CASSTWTGTEAFF	TGCGCCAGCAGCACATGGACAGGGACTGAAGCTTTCTTT
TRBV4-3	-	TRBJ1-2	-	CASSQEFAGAYGYTF	TGCGCCAGCAGCCAAGAATTCGCAGGGGCCTATGGCTACACCTTC
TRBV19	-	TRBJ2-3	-	CASSMWLVSTDTQYF	TGTGCCAGTAGTATGTGGTTGGTATCCACAGATACGCAGTATTTT
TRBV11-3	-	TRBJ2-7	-	CASSLVYGYEQYF	TGTGCCAGCAGCTTAGTATACGGCTACGAGCAGTACTTC
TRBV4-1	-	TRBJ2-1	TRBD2	CASSQGVGGYNEQFF	TGCGCCAGCAGCCAAGGGGTCGGGGGGTACAATGAGCAGTTCTTC
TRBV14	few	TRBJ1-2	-	CASSQPGQGRNGYTF	TGTGCCAGCAGCCAACCCGGGCAGGGGAGGAATGGCTACACCTTC
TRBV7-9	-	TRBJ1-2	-	CASSLGGPGYGYTF	TGTGCCAGCAGCTTAGGTGGCCCAGGCTATGGCTACACCTTC
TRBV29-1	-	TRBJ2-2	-	CSVVRTGELFF	TGCAGCGTTGTAAGGACCGGGGAGCTGTTTTTT
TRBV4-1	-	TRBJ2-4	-	CASSQDGLVEDIQYF	TGCGCCAGCAGCCAAGATGGGCTAGTTGAAGACATTCAGTACTTC
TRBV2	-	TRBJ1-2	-	CASSGGKEGYGYTF	TGTGCCAGCTCCGGGGGGAAGGAAGGCTATGGCTACACCTTC
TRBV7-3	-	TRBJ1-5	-	CASSLKSAGGLSGNQPQHF	TGTGCCAGCAGCTTAAAGTCCGCGGGGGGATTGAGCGGCAATCAGCCCCAGCATTTT
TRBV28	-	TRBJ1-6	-	CASSLSGVDYNSPLHF	TGTGCCAGCAGTTTATCCGGGGTGGACTATAATTCACCCCTCCACTTT
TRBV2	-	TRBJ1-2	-	CASTPTGTNYGYTF	TGTGCCAGCACCCCAACAGGGACTAACTATGGCTACACCTTC
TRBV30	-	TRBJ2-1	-	CAWRWRENYNEQFF	TGTGCCTGGAGGTGGAGGGAGAACTACAATGAGCAGTTCTTC
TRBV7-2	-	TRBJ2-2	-	CASSPNTGELFF	TGTGCCAGCAGCCCGAACACCGGGGAGCTGTTTTTT
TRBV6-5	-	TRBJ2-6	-	CASSRSGYGANVLTF	TGTGCCAGCAGTCGCTCAGGGTACGGGGCCAACGTCCTGACTTTC
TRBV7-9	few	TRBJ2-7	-	CASSSDLSYEQYF	TGTGCCAGCAGCTCAGATCTTTCCTACGAGCAGTACTTC
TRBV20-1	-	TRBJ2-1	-	CSATYNEQFF	TGCAGTGCTACCTACAATGAGCAGTTCTTC
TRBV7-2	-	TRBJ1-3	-	CASSYTGSGNTIYF	TGTGCCAGCAGCTATACCGGCTCTGGAAACACCATATATTTT
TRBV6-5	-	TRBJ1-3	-	CASSLGGTGNTIYF	TGTGCCAGCAGTCTGGGGGGCACAGGAAACACCATATATTTT
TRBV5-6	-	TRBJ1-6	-	CASSSVRREGYNSPLHF	TGTGCCAGCAGCTCCGTAAGGAGGGAAGGGTATAATTCACCCCTCCACTTT
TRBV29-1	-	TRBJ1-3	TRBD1	CSGQTGEAGNTIYF	TGCAGCGGACAGACAGGGGAAGCTGGAAACACCATATATTTT
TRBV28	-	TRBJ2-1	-	CASSPGGTEQFF	TGTGCCAGCTCCCCCGGCGGGACAGAGCAGTTCTTC
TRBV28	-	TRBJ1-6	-	CASSTGGRGGSPLHF	TGTGCCAGCAGTACGGGAGGCAGGGGTGGTTCACCCCTCCACTTT
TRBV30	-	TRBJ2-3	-	CAWRTTSFTDTQYF	TGTGCCTGGAGGACAACTAGCTTCACAGATACGCAGTATTTT
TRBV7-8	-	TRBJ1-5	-	CASSLVLSGQPQHF	TGTGCCAGCAGCTTAGTATTATCGGGTCAGCCCCAGCATTTT
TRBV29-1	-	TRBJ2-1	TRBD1	CSVEGTGHFSNEQFF	TGCAGCGTTGAGGGGACAGGGCATTTCTCCAATGAGCAGTTCTTC
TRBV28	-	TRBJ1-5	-	CASAIILQGKKPQHF	TGTGCCAGCGCCATTATCCTACAGGGTAAGAAGCCCCAGCATTTT
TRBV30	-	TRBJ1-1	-	CAWRKMGDGLNTEAFF	TGTGCCTGGAGAAAAATGGGCGACGGCCTGAACACTGAAGCTTTCTTT
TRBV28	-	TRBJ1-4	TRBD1	CASQTHRGAFTNEKLFF	TGTGCCAGCCAAACCCACAGGGGGGCATTCACTAATGAAAAACTGTTTTTT
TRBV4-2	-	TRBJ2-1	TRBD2	CASSNTRNSGINEQFF	TGTGCCAGCAGCAACACCCGGAATAGCGGGATAAATGAGCAGTTCTTC
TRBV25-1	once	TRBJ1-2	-	CASSAGDGYTF	TGTGCCAGCAGTGCGGGGGATGGCTACACCTTC
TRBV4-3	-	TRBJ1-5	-	CASSQDVSGPRAF	TGCGCCAGCAGCCAAGACGTCTCTGGACCGCGGGCTTTT
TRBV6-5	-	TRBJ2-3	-	CASGDSPPSLNTQYF	TGTGCCAGCGGTGACTCGCCGCCCAGCTTAAATACGCAGTATTTT
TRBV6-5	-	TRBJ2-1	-	CASSPGVPYNEQFF	TGTGCCAGCAGCCCAGGGGTCCCCTACAATGAGCAGTTCTTC
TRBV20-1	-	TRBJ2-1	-	CSVRVPNEQFF	TGCAGTGTTAGAGTCCCCAATGAGCAGTTCTTC
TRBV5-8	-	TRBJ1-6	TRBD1	CASVPKTGVWSSPLHF	TGTGCCAGCGTCCCAAAGACAGGGGTATGGAGTTCACCCCTCCACTTT
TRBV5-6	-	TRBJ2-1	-	CASSLGPEQFF	TGTGCCAGCAGCCTGGGTCCTGAGCAGTTCTTC
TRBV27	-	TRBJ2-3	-	CASSLAVTDTQYF	TGTGCCAGCAGTTTAGCCGTTACAGATACGCAGTATTTT
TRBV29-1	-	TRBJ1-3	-	CSVTPDSPGNTIYF	TGCAGCGTCACCCCGGACAGCCCTGGAAACACCATATATTTT
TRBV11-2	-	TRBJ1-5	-	CASSATNQPQHF	TGTGCCAGCAGCGCAACCAATCAGCCCCAGCATTTT
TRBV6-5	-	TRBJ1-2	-	CASSYSRRGSIYGYTF	TGTGCCAGCAGTTACTCGAGAAGGGGATCTATCTATGGCTACACCTTC
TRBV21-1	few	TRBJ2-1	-	CASSRLLSSYNEQFF	TGTGCCAGCAGCCGCCTACTTAGCTCCTACAATGAGCAGTTCTTC
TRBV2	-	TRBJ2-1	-	CASIGVEVASAGFRFDEQFF	TGTGCCAGCATAGGGGTTGAGGTAGCATCAGCAGGTTTTCGTTTCGATGAGCAGTTCTTC
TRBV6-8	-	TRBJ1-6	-	CASSCDSHNSPLHF	TGTGCCAGCAGCTGTGACAGCCATAATTCACCCCTCCACTTT
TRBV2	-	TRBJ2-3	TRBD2	CASSESAGGTDTQYF	TGTGCCAGCAGTGAATCGGCGGGGGGCACAGATACGCAGTATTTT
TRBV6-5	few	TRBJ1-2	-	CASSPQGWDYGYTF	TGTGCCAGCAGTCCGCAGGGGTGGGACTATGGCTACACCTTC
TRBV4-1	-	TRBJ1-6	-	CASSQEGRSPLHF	TGCGCCAGCAGCCAAGAGGGGAGGTCACCCCTCCACTTT